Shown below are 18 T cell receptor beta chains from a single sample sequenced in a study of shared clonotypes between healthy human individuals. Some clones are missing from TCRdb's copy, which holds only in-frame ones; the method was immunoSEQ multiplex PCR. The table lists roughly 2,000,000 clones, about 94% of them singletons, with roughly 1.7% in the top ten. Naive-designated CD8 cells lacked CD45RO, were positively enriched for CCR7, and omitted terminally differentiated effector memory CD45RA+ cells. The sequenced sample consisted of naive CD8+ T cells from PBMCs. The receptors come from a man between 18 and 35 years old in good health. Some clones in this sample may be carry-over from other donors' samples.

CDR3 amino acids: CASSEEDRIGETQYF. Here the CDR3 DNA reads TGTGCCAGCAGTGAAGAAGACAGGATTGGAGAGACCCAGTACTTC. This chain links TRBV2 with TRBJ2-5; the D gene is possibly TRBD1 (6 bases). Germline lookup yields CDR1 SNHLY and CDR2 FYNNEI. V was pared by 1 base and J by 4 bases, with 13 bases between. This CDR3 is 15 amino acids long.

As DNA, the CDR3 is TGCGCCAGCAGCCAAGCTGTTAGCAGACCCAACAATGAGCAGTTCTTC. This codes for CASSQAVSRPNNEQFF. This chain links TRBV4-1 with TRBJ2-1; no clear D. Trimming pared 1 base from V and 5 bases from J, leaving 15 bases between. CDR3 length: 16 residues. Germline CDR1 and CDR2: MGHRA and YSYEKL.

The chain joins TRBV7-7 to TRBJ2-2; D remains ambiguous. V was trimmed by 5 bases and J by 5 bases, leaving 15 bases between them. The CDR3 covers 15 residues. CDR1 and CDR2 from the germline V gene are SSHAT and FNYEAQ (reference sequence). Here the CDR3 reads CASSRTPTGTGELFF. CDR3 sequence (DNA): TGTGCCAGCAGCCGCACCCCGACTGGTACCGGGGAGCTGTTTTTT. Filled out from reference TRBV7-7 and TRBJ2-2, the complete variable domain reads GAGVSQSPRYKVTKRGQDVTLRCDPISSHATLYWYQQALGQGPEFLTYFNYEAQPDKSGLPSDRFSAERPEGSISTLTIQRTEQRDSAMYRCASSRTPTGTGELFFGEGSRLTVL.

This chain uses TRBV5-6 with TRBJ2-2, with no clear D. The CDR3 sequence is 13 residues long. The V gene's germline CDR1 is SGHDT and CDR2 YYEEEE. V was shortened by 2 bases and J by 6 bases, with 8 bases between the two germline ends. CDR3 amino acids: CASSFGPAGELFF. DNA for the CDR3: TGTGCCAGCAGCTTCGGGCCTGCCGGGGAGCTGTTTTTT. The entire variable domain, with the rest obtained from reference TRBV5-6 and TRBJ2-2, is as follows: DAGVTQSPTHLIKTRGQQVTLRCSPKSGHDTVSWYQQALGQGPQFIFQYYEEEERQRGNFPDRFSGHQFPNYSSELNVNALLLGDSALYLCASSFGPAGELFFGEGSRLTVL.

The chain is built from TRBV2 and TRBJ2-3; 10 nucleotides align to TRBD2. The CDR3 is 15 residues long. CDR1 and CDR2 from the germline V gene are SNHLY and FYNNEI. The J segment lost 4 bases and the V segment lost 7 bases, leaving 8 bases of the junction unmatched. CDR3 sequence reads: CASIPSGSIADTQYF. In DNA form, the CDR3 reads TGTGCCAGCATACCTAGCGGGAGCATCGCAGATACGCAGTATTTT.

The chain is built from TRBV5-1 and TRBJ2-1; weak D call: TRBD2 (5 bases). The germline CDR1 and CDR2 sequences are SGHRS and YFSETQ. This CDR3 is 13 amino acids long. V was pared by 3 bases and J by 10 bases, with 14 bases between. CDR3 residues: CASSWTSNYEQFF. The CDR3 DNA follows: TGCGCCAGCAGCTGGACTTCGAATTACGAGCAGTTCTTC.

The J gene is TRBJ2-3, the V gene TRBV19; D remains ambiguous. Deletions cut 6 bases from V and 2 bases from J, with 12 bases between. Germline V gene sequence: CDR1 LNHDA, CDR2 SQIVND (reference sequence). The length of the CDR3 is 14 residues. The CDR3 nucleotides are TGTGCCAGTAGCCGCCCGTCCTCCACAGATACGCAGTATTTT. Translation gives CASSRPSSTDTQYF.

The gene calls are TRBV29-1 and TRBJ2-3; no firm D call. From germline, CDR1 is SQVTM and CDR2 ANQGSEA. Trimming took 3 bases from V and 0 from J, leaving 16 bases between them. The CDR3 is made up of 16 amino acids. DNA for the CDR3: TGCAGCGTTGACGCCAGAAGATTTACTAGCACAGATACGCAGTATTTT. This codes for CSVDARRFTSTDTQYF.

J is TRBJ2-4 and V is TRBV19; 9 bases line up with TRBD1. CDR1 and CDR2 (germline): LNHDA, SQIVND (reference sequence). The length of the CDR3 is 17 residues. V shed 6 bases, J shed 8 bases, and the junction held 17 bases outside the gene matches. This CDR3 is CASRFRRPTGGQDIQYF. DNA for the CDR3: TGTGCCAGTAGATTCCGGAGACCGACAGGGGGGCAGGACATTCAGTACTTC.

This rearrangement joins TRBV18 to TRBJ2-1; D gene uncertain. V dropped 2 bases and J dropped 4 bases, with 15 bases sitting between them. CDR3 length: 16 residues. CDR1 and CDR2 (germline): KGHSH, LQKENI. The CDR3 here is CASSPMISEGYNEQFF. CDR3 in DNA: TGTGCCAGCTCACCAATGATAAGTGAAGGGTACAATGAGCAGTTCTTC.

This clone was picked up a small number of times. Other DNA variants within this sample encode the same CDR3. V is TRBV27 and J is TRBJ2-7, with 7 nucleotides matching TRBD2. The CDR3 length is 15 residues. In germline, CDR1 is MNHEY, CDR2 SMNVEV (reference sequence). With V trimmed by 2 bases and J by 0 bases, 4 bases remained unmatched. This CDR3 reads CASSLRGSPSYEQYF. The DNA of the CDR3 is TGTGCCAGCAGTTTACGCGGGAGCCCCTCCTACGAGCAGTACTTC.

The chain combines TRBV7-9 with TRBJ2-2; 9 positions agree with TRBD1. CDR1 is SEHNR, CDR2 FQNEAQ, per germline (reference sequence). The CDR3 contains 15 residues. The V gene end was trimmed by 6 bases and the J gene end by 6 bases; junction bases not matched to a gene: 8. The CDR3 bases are TGTGCCAGCAGACCCGGGACAGGGCTCTCCGGGGAGCTGTTTTTT. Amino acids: CASRPGTGLSGELFF.

CDR3 in amino acids: CASSVEGGQPQHF. DNA for the CDR3: TGTGCCAGCAGCGTAGAAGGGGGTCAGCCCCAGCATTTT. The chain couples TRBV5-6 to TRBJ1-5; tentative D call: TRBD1 (6 bases). Germline V lookup: CDR1 SGHDT, CDR2 YYEEEE. The CDR3 covers 13 residues. V lost 4 bases, J lost 6 bases, and 11 bases lay in between.

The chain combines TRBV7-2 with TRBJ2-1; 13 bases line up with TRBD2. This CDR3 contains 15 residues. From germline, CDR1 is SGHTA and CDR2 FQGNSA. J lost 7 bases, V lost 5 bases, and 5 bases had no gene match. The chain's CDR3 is CASSELAGGSNEQFF. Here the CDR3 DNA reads TGTGCCAGCAGCGAACTAGCGGGAGGGTCAAATGAGCAGTTCTTC.

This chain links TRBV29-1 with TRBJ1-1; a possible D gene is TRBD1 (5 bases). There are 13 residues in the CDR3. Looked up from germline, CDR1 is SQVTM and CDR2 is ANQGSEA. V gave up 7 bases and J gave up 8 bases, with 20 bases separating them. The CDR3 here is CSAHWGLVPEAFF. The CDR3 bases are TGCAGCGCCCATTGGGGCTTAGTTCCCGAAGCTTTCTTT.

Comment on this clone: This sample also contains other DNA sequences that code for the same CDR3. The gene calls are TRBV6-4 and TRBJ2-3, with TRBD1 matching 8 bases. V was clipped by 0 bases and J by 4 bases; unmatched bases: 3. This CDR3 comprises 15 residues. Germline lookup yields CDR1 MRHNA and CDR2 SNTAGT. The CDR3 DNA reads TGTGCCAGCAGTGACTCAGGACAGGGTGCAGATACGCAGTATTTT. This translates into CASSDSGQGADTQYF.

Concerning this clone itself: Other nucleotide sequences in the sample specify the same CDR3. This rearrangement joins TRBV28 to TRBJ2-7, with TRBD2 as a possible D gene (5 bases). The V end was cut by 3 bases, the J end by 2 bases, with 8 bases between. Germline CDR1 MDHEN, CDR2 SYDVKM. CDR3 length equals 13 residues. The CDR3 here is CASSFGGTYEQYF. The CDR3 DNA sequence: TGTGCCAGCAGTTTCGGAGGAACCTACGAGCAGTACTTC. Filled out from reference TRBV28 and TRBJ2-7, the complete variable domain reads DVKVTQSSRYLVKRTGEKVFLECVQDMDHENMFWYRQDPGLGLRLIYFSYDVKMKEKGDIPEGYSVSREKKERFSLILESASTNQTSMYLCASSFGGTYEQYFGPGTRLTVT.

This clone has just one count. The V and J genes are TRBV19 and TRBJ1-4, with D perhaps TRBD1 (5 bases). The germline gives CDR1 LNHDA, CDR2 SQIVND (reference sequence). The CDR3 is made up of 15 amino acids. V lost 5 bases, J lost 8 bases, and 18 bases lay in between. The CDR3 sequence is CASSPPRGRGEKLFF. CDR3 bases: TGTGCCAGTAGTCCTCCCCGGGGACGGGGGGAAAAACTGTTTTTT. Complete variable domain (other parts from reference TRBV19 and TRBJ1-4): DGGITQSPKYLFRKEGQNVTLSCEQNLNHDAMYWYRQDPGQGLRLIYYSQIVNDFQKGDIAEGYSVSREKKESFPLTVTSAQKNPTAFYLCASSPPRGRGEKLFFGSGTQLSVL.